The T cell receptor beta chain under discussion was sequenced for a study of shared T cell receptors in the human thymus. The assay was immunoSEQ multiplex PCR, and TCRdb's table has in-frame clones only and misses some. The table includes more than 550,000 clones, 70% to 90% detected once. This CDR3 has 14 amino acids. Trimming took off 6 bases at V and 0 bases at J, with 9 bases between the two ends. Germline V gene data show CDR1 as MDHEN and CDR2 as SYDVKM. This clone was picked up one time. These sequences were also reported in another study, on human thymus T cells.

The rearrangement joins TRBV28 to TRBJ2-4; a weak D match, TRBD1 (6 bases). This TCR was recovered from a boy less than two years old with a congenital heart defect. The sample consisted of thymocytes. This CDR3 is CASRQTGAKNIQYF. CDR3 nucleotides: TGTGCCAGCAGACAGACAGGAGCCAAAAACATTCAGTACTTC. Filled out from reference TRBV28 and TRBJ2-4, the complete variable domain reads DVKVTQSSRYLVKRTGEKVFLECVQDMDHENMFWYRQDPGLGLRLIYFSYDVKMKEKGDIPEGYSVSREKKERFSLILESASTNQTSMYLCASRQTGAKNIQYFGAGTRLSVL.